A selection of T cell receptor beta chains follows, all from one sample in a study of T cells in Graves' hyperthyroidism and ophthalmopathy. TCRdb itself ran the multiplex PCR reads through MiXCR, one entry per CDR3 protein. The sample includes over 700,000 distinct CDR3 sequences, around 39% of them seen just once. Sequenced input: blood. Every receptor here comes from a young man with Graves' hyperthyroidism. CDR3s include the opening cysteine and the closing phenylalanine or tryptophan. The order of the fields is V gene, J gene, CDR3 protein.

TRBV10-3	TRBJ2-5	CAISENRTGGETQYF
TRBV20-1	TRBJ1-4	CSAFPGGAYEKLFF
TRBV10-2	TRBJ1-4	CASSPTGTVVKLFF
TRBV7-9	TRBJ2-7	CASSLDVTIEQYF
TRBV2	TRBJ1-2	CAVPQGAKGSGYTF
TRBV9	TRBJ1-4	CASSFGGQLNEKLFF
TRBV12-3/TRBV12-4	TRBJ1-1	CATSLGQGASEAFF
TRBV25-1	TRBJ1-1	CASSRAGARTEAFF
TRBV7-9	TRBJ2-7	CASSSTYEQYF
TRBV12-3/TRBV12-4	TRBJ1-5	CASSLRPSRGHQPQHF
TRBV9	TRBJ1-1	CASSRGQMNTEAFF
TRBV6-4	TRBJ2-2	CASSDSARSAGELFF
TRBV20-1	TRBJ2-7	CSAMSRGQTYEQYF
TRBV12-3/TRBV12-4	TRBJ2-7	CASRLAGYSYEQYF
TRBV7-6	TRBJ1-1	CASSRTLGYDTEAFF
TRBV2	TRBJ1-2	CAIDRGGYGYTF
TRBV20-1	TRBJ2-7	CSARDGSGGEQYF
TRBV15	TRBJ2-5	CATSHIWETQYF
TRBV19	TRBJ1-2	CASTWGDGYTF
TRBV3-1	TRBJ1-1	CASTRVQGAEAFF
TRBV6-5	TRBJ2-2	CASSLGMNTGELFF
TRBV19	TRBJ2-3	CASSIGSGSTDTQYF
TRBV19	TRBJ1-1	CASSTGDGNTEAFF
TRBV7-3	TRBJ2-6	CASSLKGPGANVLTF
TRBV29-1	TRBJ2-2	CSAQGPDNTGELFF
TRBV20-1	TRBJ1-5	CKAGGGNQPQHF
TRBV5-4	TRBJ2-5	CASSNSGEETQYF
TRBV20-1	TRBJ1-1	CSARDLAGWATEAFF
TRBV6-1	TRBJ1-5	CASRAASRWSNQPQHF
TRBV11-2	TRBJ1-1	CASGPGSMNTEAFF
TRBV29-1	TRBJ2-7	CSLGPGYEQYF
TRBV2	TRBJ1-5	CASSELGRRGQPQHF
TRBV25-1	TRBJ2-5	CASSDGDRPLRETQYF
TRBV10-3	TRBJ1-5	CATGTGSTQHF